This entry lists 16 T cell receptor beta chains sequenced from one sample in a study of radiotherapy plus CTLA-4 blockade in lung cancer. Sequencing was performed with immunoSEQ multiplex PCR; in TCRdb, only in-frame clones are kept and a portion is missing. The data hold around 44,000 clones, with approximately 86% observed a single time. The source was peripheral blood, collected from a patient treated with radiotherapy plus ipilimumab. These receptors were taken from a human donor with non-small cell lung cancer that progressed on radiotherapy plus ipilimumab. Some clones in this sample may be carry-over from other donors' samples.

This clone was observed a single time. The genes are TRBV5-1 and TRBJ2-7; TRBD1 is a possible D gene (5 bases). Germline V CDR1 and CDR2: SGHRS, YFSETQ. The CDR3 is 15 amino acids. The V end was cut by 0 bases, the J end by 5 bases, with 15 bases between. The chain's CDR3 is CASSLVGQGGDEQYF. The CDR3 DNA is TGCGCCAGCAGCTTGGTGGGGCAGGGTGGCGACGAGCAGTACTTC.

This chain links TRBV28 with TRBJ1-4, with D maybe TRBD1 (5 bases). Germline lookup yields CDR1 MDHEN and CDR2 SYDVKM. V was clipped by 5 bases and J by 8 bases, with 15 bases between them. The CDR3 consists of 14 residues. The DNA for the CDR3 is TGTGCCAGCAGTCCCTTTACAGGTTTCGAAAAACTGTTTTTT. Amino acid sequence: CASSPFTGFEKLFF. The whole variable domain, filled in from reference TRBV28 and TRBJ1-4, reads DVKVTQSSRYLVKRTGEKVFLECVQDMDHENMFWYRQDPGLGLRLIYFSYDVKMKEKGDIPEGYSVSREKKERFSLILESASTNQTSMYLCASSPFTGFEKLFFGSGTQLSVL.

The chain recombines TRBV5-4 with TRBJ1-1; the D gene is possibly TRBD1 (5 bases). Germline V gene sequence: CDR1 SGHNT, CDR2 YYREEE (reference sequence). The CDR3 has 15 residues. The ends were cut back, 1 base at V and 4 bases at J, with 14 bases in the middle. In DNA form, the CDR3 reads TGTGCCAGCAGCTTGCCCCCAGGGTCAAGCACTGAAGCTTTCTTT. Protein: CASSLPPGSSTEAFF.

V and J are TRBV5-1 and TRBJ1-6, with D uncertain. V was shortened by 0 bases and J by 10 bases, with 14 bases between the two germline ends. The germline V gene has CDR1 SGHRS and CDR2 YFSETQ. The CDR3 is made up of 15 amino acids. This CDR3 is CASSLESVMSSPLHF. The CDR3, as DNA: TGCGCCAGCAGCTTGGAGTCGGTGATGTCATCACCCCTCCACTTT.

This chain links TRBV5-1 with TRBJ2-2, with a possible D match to TRBD1 (5 bases). Trimming pared 4 bases from V and 2 bases from J, leaving 12 bases between. In germline, CDR1 is SGHRS, CDR2 YFSETQ. The length of the CDR3 is 15 residues. CDR3 residues: CASSRLTVNTGELFF. In DNA form, the CDR3 reads TGCGCCAGCAGCAGATTGACAGTCAACACCGGGGAGCTGTTTTTT.

The V and J genes are TRBV2 and TRBJ2-1; weak D call: TRBD1 (5 bases). The CDR3 extends over 12 amino acids. Germline CDR1 SNHLY, CDR2 FYNNEI. The V end lost 10 bases, the J end lost 10 bases, and 17 bases lay between the germline ends. The DNA of the CDR3 is TGTGCCACCCAGGGCCCAGCCATGGAGCAGTTCTTC. Its protein product is CATQGPAMEQFF.

This chain uses TRBV5-1 with TRBJ2-3; D ambiguous. V was clipped by 0 bases and J by 4 bases, with 9 bases between them. CDR1 SGHRS and CDR2 YFSETQ come from the germline V gene. This CDR3 comprises 14 residues. CDR3 sequence: CASSLAFSPDTQYF. The CDR3 coding sequence is TGCGCCAGCAGCTTGGCCTTTAGCCCAGATACGCAGTATTTT.

This chain joins TRBV2 and TRBJ2-1, with 8 bases matching TRBD2. CDR1 SNHLY and CDR2 FYNNEI come from the germline V gene. V shed 11 bases and J 4 bases; nucleotides not matched to a gene: 4. This CDR3 region has 12 residues. In DNA, the CDR3 is TGTGCCGCGGGGGGAGGGTACAATGAGCAGTTCTTC. Protein: CAAGGGYNEQFF.

The rearrangement uses TRBV2 and TRBJ2-7; possible D gene TRBD2, 5 bases. Deletions cut 9 bases from V and 1 base from J, with 16 bases between. The CDR3 loop spans 14 amino acids. Germline V lookup: CDR1 SNHLY, CDR2 FYNNEI. CDR3 DNA: TGTGCCAGTGCCCGGACTGGCTTTTCCTACGAGCAGTACTTC. It translates to CASARTGFSYEQYF.

CDR3 residues: CASSSRGLGNTIYF. The CDR3 DNA is TGTGCCAGCAGCTCGAGGGGGCTGGGAAACACCATATATTTT. V usage is TRBV5-6 and J usage is TRBJ1-3; 7 bases agree with TRBD1. The CDR3 covers 14 residues. Germline V gives CDR1 SGHDT, CDR2 YYEEEE. Trimming at V came to 3 bases and at J to 4 bases, leaving 4 bases not matched to a gene.

The chain links TRBV29-1 to TRBJ2-1, with a tentative D call TRBD2 (5 bases). Germline values: CDR1 SQVTM, CDR2 ANQGSEA. The CDR3 loop spans 14 amino acids. V was clipped by 7 bases and J by 7 bases, with 20 bases between them. CDR3 nucleotides: TGCAGCGCCCCAACTACCCGGGGTATTAATGAGCAGTTCTTC. Amino acid sequence: CSAPTTRGINEQFF.

This rearrangement joins TRBV4-1 to TRBJ2-3; possibly TRBD2 for D (5 bases). The germline V gene has CDR1 MGHRA and CDR2 YSYEKL. V was trimmed by 0 bases and J by 5 bases, leaving 21 bases between them. The CDR3 extends over 18 amino acids. DNA for the CDR3: TGCGCCAGCAGCCAAGAATGGGGTAGGAGCGGAGTATTAGATACGCAGTATTTT. Translated, it gives CASSQEWGRSGVLDTQYF.

The rearrangement joins TRBV2 to TRBJ1-2, with 10 bases that match TRBD1. This CDR3 has 13 amino acids. CDR1 is SNHLY, CDR2 FYNNEI, per germline. V lost 6 bases to trimming and J lost 2 bases; unmatched junction nucleotides: 0. CDR3 region: CASRDRGNYGYTF. CDR3 nucleotide sequence: TGTGCCAGCAGGGACAGGGGGAACTATGGCTACACCTTC.

V is TRBV6-1 and J is TRBJ2-7; no reliable D call. The CDR3 runs to 13 residues. Germline V gene data show CDR1 as MNHNS and CDR2 as SASEGT. Trimming took off 5 bases at V and 3 bases at J, with 11 bases between the two ends. CDR3 amino acids: CASSYRQFYEQYF. The CDR3 DNA follows: TGTGCCAGCAGTTATCGTCAGTTCTACGAGCAGTACTTC.

The chain carries TRBV7-8 and TRBJ2-3, with 13 bases lining up with TRBD2. V was pared by 5 bases and J by 2 bases, with 7 bases of the junction left unmatched. Germline assignment: CDR1 SGHVS and CDR2 FQNEAQ. The CDR3 runs 17 residues. The DNA of the CDR3 is TGTGCCAGCAGCGTCCCGACTAGCGGGGGGCCCACAGATACGCAGTATTTT. It translates to CASSVPTSGGPTDTQYF.

This chain connects TRBV29-1 to TRBJ2-3, with D possibly TRBD2 on 5 matching bases. The germline CDR1 and CDR2 sequences are SQVTM and ANQGSEA. The CDR3 has 13 residues. With 2 bases removed from V and 4 bases from J, the gap between germline ends came to 10 bases. The CDR3 DNA follows: TGCAGCGTTGAACCTAGCCAGCCAGATACGCAGTATTTT. Translating gives CSVEPSQPDTQYF.